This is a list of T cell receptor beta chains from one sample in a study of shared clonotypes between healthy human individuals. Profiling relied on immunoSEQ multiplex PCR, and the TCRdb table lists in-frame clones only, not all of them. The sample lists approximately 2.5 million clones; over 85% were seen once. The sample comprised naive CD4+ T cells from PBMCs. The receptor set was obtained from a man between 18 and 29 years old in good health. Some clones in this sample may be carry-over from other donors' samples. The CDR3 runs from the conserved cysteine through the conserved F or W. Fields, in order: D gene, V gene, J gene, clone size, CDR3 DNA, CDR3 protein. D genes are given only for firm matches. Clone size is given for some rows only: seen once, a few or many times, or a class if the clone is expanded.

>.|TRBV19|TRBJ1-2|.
TGTGCCAGTAGTTATCGGGGCGGCTATGGCTACACCTTC
CASSYRGGYGYTF
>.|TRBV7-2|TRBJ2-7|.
TGTGCCAGCAGCTTAGCACGGGGCCGGTACGAGCAGTACTTC
CASSLARGRYEQYF
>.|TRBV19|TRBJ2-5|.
TGTGCCAGTACCCCCGGGACTTCGCAAGAGACCCAGTACTTC
CASTPGTSQETQYF
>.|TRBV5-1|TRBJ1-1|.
TGCGCCAGCAGCCTCACTACAGGGAACACTGAAGCTTTCTTT
CASSLTTGNTEAFF
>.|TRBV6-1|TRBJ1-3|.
TGTGCCAGCAGTTCGCGCGGAGACGGAAACACCATATATTTT
CASSSRGDGNTIYF
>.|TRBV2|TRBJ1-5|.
TGTGCCAGCAAAGTGTCTGGGAGCAATCAGCCCCAGCATTTT
CASKVSGSNQPQHF
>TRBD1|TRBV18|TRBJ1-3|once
TGTGCCAGCTCCCCCGGGACAGGGGCCATCTCCTCTGGAAACACCATATATTTT
CASSPGTGAISSGNTIYF
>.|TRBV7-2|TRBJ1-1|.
TGTGCCAGCAGCAACCGACCGGGGGGCACTGAAGCTTTCTTT
CASSNRPGGTEAFF
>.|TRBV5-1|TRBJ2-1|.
TGCGCCAGCAGCTCCAGGGGTGAGCAGTTCTTC
CASSSRGEQFF
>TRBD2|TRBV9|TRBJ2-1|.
TGTGCCAGCAGTTCTAGCGGCCAGACCTACAATGAGCAGTTCTTC
CASSSSGQTYNEQFF
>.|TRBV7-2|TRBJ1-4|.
TGTGCCAGCAGCTTAGATATGGCAGCACTGCTGTTTTTT
CASSLDMAALLFF
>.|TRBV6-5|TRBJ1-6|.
TGTGCCAGCAGTTACTGGTCCCACAGGGCTAATTCACCCCTCCACTTT
CASSYWSHRANSPLHF
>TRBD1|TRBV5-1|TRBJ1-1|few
TGCGCCAGCAGCTTTACAGGGGACACTGAAGCTTTCTTT
CASSFTGDTEAFF
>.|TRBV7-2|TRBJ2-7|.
TGTGCCAGCAGCTTAGATAGGGGAACCTACGAGCAGTACTTC
CASSLDRGTYEQYF
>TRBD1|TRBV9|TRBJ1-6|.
TGTGCCAGCAGCCCCCGGGACAGGCGGGAGTCACCCCTCCACTTT
CASSPRDRRESPLHF
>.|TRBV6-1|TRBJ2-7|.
TGTGCCAGCAGTGAAGCCCTCCGGGGGACCTACGAGCAGTACTTC
CASSEALRGTYEQYF
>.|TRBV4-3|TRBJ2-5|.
TGCGCCAGCAGCCAAGCCGGGCGGGGAGAGCAGTACTTC
CASSQAGRGEQYF
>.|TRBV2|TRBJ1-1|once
TGCGCCAGCAGTGGGCAGATGAACACTGAAGCTTTCTTT
CASSGQMNTEAFF
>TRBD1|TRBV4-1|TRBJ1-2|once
TGCGCCAGCAGCCAAGAGTCAGGGGGCGCAAACTATGGCTACACCTTC
CASSQESGGANYGYTF
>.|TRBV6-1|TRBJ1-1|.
TGTGCCAGCAGAATCTACGCTGAAGCTTTCTTT
CASRIYAEAFF
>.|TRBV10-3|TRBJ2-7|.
TGTGCCATCAGTGAGTCGGGCGGAACCTACGAGCAGTACTTC
CAISESGGTYEQYF
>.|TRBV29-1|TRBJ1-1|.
TGCAGCGCCAGGGTGGTGGGCACTGAAGCTTTCTTT
CSARVVGTEAFF
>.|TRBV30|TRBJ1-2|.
TGTGCCTGGAGCCAGGGTGGCTATGGCTACACCTTC
CAWSQGGYGYTF
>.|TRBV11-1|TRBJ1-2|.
TGTGCCAGCAGCTTAGGCCCGAACTATGGCTACACCTTC
CASSLGPNYGYTF
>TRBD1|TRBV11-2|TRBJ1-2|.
TGTGCCAGCAGCTTAGGTCGGCCAGGGGGAGACTATGGCTACACCTTC
CASSLGRPGGDYGYTF
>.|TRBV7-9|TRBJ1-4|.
TGTGCCAGCAGCACCCCGATTAACAGGGCAACTAATGAAAAACTGTTTTTT
CASSTPINRATNEKLFF
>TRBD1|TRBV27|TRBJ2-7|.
TGTGCCAGCAGTTCCTTTTCGGGACAGGGGTCTTACGAGCAGTACTTC
CASSSFSGQGSYEQYF
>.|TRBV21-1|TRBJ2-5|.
TGTGCCAGCAGGAAACGGGACAGGGCAGCCGAGGAGACCCAGTACTTC
CASRKRDRAAEETQYF
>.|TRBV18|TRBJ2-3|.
TGTGCCAGCTCACCTGTGGGTAGCGGTGTTCCTAACACAGATACGCAGTATTTT
CASSPVGSGVPNTDTQYF
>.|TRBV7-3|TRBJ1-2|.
TGTGCCAGCTCCCTCGGGGGCCCTTATGGCTACACCTTC
CASSLGGPYGYTF
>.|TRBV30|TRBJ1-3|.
TGTGCCTGGAGTACAGCAAAATCTGGAAACACCATATATTTT
CAWSTAKSGNTIYF